This T cell receptor beta chain was profiled in a study of blood T cells in healthy people across ages. Broader study findings: Naive CD4+ cell counts and diversity both ran higher in long-lived than in aged donors. Roughly linear declines in TCR beta diversity per million T cells occurred with age.

The sample holds many counts of this clonotype. The antigen is undetermined. At one end, the junction sequence differs from germline, possibly due to a read error. It was with a sample-barcoded 5' primer and a J-beta primer mix that a second PCR of roughly 6 to 11 cycles was run. Template switching added a 12-random-nucleotide identifier to every cDNA molecule. CDR3-containing paired-end reads numbered at least 3 million in each sample. Using its own MiXCR run on the 5' RACE reads, TCRdb lists one record per CDR3 protein. Counted here are 790,000 or so distinct CDR3 sequences, roughly three fifths occurring once; the ten biggest clones make up roughly 25%. This CDR3 is built from 13 residues. Germline loops: CDR1 LGHNA, CDR2 YSLEER.

The receptor's source is a middle-aged man in good health. The chain employs TRBV4-3 and TRBJ2-7; D is unclear. The sequencing sample was made of blood. The CDR3 here is CASSQERGYEQYF. CDR3 sequence (DNA): TGTGCCAGCAGCCAAGAACGCGGCTACGAGCAGTACTTC.